Listed below are T cell receptor beta chains from one sample, sequenced in a study of cytomegalovirus exposure and HLA in healthy donors. TCRdb's table, derived via immunoSEQ multiplex PCR, lists solely in-frame clones and lacks some. The table lists more than 100,000 clones, about three quarters of them singletons. The sequenced sample was PBMCs. The receptors stem from a man over 45 in good health and CMV-seropositive. Both conserved end residues are part of each CDR3. Each record gives: J gene, V gene, clone size, D gene, CDR3 DNA, CDR3 protein. A D gene is named only where the DNA matches it firmly. The size of a clone is reported for some rows only, either as once, few or many, or as a class for expanded clones.

j_gene: TRBJ1-6
v_gene: TRBV18
abundance: NA
d_gene: TRBD1
CDR3nt: TGTGCCAGCTCATTCACCGGGACAGAGGTTTCACCCCTCCACTTT
CDR3aa: CASSFTGTEVSPLHF

j_gene: TRBJ1-1
v_gene: TRBV18
abundance: NA
d_gene: NA
CDR3nt: TGTGCCAGCTCACCGGGGAGGACATCTGAAGCTTTCTTT
CDR3aa: CASSPGRTSEAFF

j_gene: TRBJ2-3
v_gene: TRBV5-4
abundance: NA
d_gene: TRBD2
CDR3nt: TGTGCCAGCAGCTTGGGCGGGAGCGCAGATACGCAGTATTTT
CDR3aa: CASSLGGSADTQYF

j_gene: TRBJ2-1
v_gene: TRBV7-3
abundance: NA
d_gene: NA
CDR3nt: TGTGCCAGCAGCTTAAGGGCTACGGATGAGCAGTTCTTC
CDR3aa: CASSLRATDEQFF

j_gene: TRBJ2-7
v_gene: TRBV6-6
abundance: NA
d_gene: TRBD1
CDR3nt: TGTGCCAGCAGTGCGGGACAGGGGGCAACCGAGCAGTACTTC
CDR3aa: CASSAGQGATEQYF

j_gene: TRBJ2-5
v_gene: TRBV28
abundance: NA
d_gene: TRBD1
CDR3nt: TGTGCCAGCAGCCCCGGGGGACAGGGATTTCGGGAGACCCAGTACTTC
CDR3aa: CASSPGGQGFRETQYF

j_gene: TRBJ2-7
v_gene: TRBV7-9
abundance: NA
d_gene: NA
CDR3nt: TGTTCCAGCAGCTTATATAACGAGCAGTACTTC
CDR3aa: CSSSLYNEQYF

j_gene: TRBJ2-1
v_gene: TRBV19
abundance: NA
d_gene: TRBD2
CDR3nt: TGTGCCAGTAGTAAACGACTAGCCGGAGTGGGGAATGAGCAGTTCTTC
CDR3aa: CASSKRLAGVGNEQFF

j_gene: TRBJ2-3
v_gene: TRBV28
abundance: NA
d_gene: NA
CDR3nt: TGTGCCAGCAGTTTACGGACTACCCTTAGAGATACGCAGTATTTT
CDR3aa: CASSLRTTLRDTQYF

j_gene: TRBJ2-4
v_gene: TRBV29-1
abundance: NA
d_gene: TRBD1
CDR3nt: TGCAGCGCCGGGACAGGGGTGGGAGCCAAAAACATTCAGTACTTC
CDR3aa: CSAGTGVGAKNIQYF

j_gene: TRBJ1-2
v_gene: TRBV10-2
abundance: NA
d_gene: NA
CDR3nt: TGCGCCAGCAGCCAGGGAGGTTACGAGGGCTACACCTTC
CDR3aa: CASSQGGYEGYTF

j_gene: TRBJ2-2
v_gene: TRBV6-4
abundance: few
d_gene: NA
CDR3nt: TGTGCCAGCAGTGAAAAGGGGTCCACCGGGGAGCTGTTTTTT
CDR3aa: CASSEKGSTGELFF

j_gene: TRBJ2-1
v_gene: TRBV6-5
abundance: NA
d_gene: TRBD2
CDR3nt: TGTGCCAGCAGTACCGGGACTAGCGGGTCAAATGAGCAGTTCTTC
CDR3aa: CASSTGTSGSNEQFF

j_gene: TRBJ1-1
v_gene: TRBV6-1
abundance: NA
d_gene: NA
CDR3nt: TGTGCCAGCAGTGGCAGGGAAAACACTGAAGCTTTCTTT
CDR3aa: CASSGRENTEAFF

j_gene: TRBJ1-1
v_gene: TRBV5-4
abundance: NA
d_gene: NA
CDR3nt: TGTGCCAGCAGCTTGGCCCCGGGGAACACTGAAGCTTTCTTT
CDR3aa: CASSLAPGNTEAFF

j_gene: TRBJ1-1
v_gene: TRBV6-1
abundance: many
d_gene: NA
CDR3nt: TGTGCCAGCAGTGACAACATGAACACTGAAGCTTTCTTT
CDR3aa: CASSDNMNTEAFF

j_gene: TRBJ2-1
v_gene: TRBV19
abundance: NA
d_gene: NA
CDR3nt: TGTGCCAGTAGTATGGCCAGCGGAGGATACAATGAGCAGTTCTTC
CDR3aa: CASSMASGGYNEQFF

j_gene: TRBJ2-1
v_gene: TRBV29-1
abundance: NA
d_gene: NA
CDR3nt: TGCAGCGTAGCCGGGATCAATGAGCAGTTCTTC
CDR3aa: CSVAGINEQFF

j_gene: TRBJ2-1
v_gene: TRBV5-1
abundance: NA
d_gene: TRBD2
CDR3nt: TGCGCCAGCAGCTTGCACCCGGGACTAGCGGGAGATGAGCAGTTCTTC
CDR3aa: CASSLHPGLAGDEQFF

j_gene: TRBJ2-5
v_gene: TRBV19
abundance: NA
d_gene: TRBD2
CDR3nt: TGTGCCAGTAGTTCTCTAGCGGGGGGTAGAGAGACCCAGTACTTC
CDR3aa: CASSSLAGGRETQYF

j_gene: TRBJ1-1
v_gene: TRBV27
abundance: NA
d_gene: TRBD1
CDR3nt: TGTGCCAGCAGTCTCGACAGGGCCAACACTGAAGCTTTCTTT
CDR3aa: CASSLDRANTEAFF

j_gene: TRBJ2-4
v_gene: TRBV4-2
abundance: NA
d_gene: NA
CDR3nt: TGTGCCAGCAGCCCGTCGGGGGGCAAAATCAAAAACATTCAGTACTTC
CDR3aa: CASSPSGGKIKNIQYF

j_gene: TRBJ2-5
v_gene: TRBV10-3
abundance: NA
d_gene: NA
CDR3nt: TGTGCCATCAGTGACGGGGGTACAGCTCAAGAGACCCAGTACTTC
CDR3aa: CAISDGGTAQETQYF

j_gene: TRBJ2-1
v_gene: TRBV12-5
abundance: NA
d_gene: NA
CDR3nt: TGTGCTAGTGGTTTGGTTGCGGGCCCCTTCTCCTACAATGAGCAGTTCTTC
CDR3aa: CASGLVAGPFSYNEQFF

j_gene: TRBJ1-5
v_gene: TRBV6-5
abundance: few
d_gene: NA
CDR3nt: TGTGCCAGCAGTTACTCGATTACGGGGAATTGGCCCCAGCATTTT
CDR3aa: CASSYSITGNWPQHF

j_gene: TRBJ2-1
v_gene: TRBV5-1
abundance: NA
d_gene: NA
CDR3nt: TGCGCCAGCAGCTTAGCCCGGGGCGCAGGGGGGCCGCCCAATGAGCAGTTCTTC
CDR3aa: CASSLARGAGGPPNEQFF

j_gene: TRBJ1-1
v_gene: TRBV5-1
abundance: NA
d_gene: NA
CDR3nt: TGCGCCAGCAGCTCCGGACAGCACACTGAAGCTTTCTTT
CDR3aa: CASSSGQHTEAFF

j_gene: TRBJ2-7
v_gene: TRBV5-4
abundance: NA
d_gene: TRBD2
CDR3nt: TGTGCCAGCGGGGAGGGGCTAGCCCTAAACGAGCAGTACTTC
CDR3aa: CASGEGLALNEQYF

j_gene: TRBJ1-2
v_gene: TRBV28
abundance: NA
d_gene: NA
CDR3nt: TGTGCCAGCAGTCAAACCGGGAAGGGAGTCTATGGCTACACCTTC
CDR3aa: CASSQTGKGVYGYTF

j_gene: TRBJ1-3
v_gene: TRBV29-1
abundance: NA
d_gene: NA
CDR3nt: TGCAGCGTAGCACCTAACTCTGGAAACACCATATATTTT
CDR3aa: CSVAPNSGNTIYF

j_gene: TRBJ1-1
v_gene: TRBV10-1
abundance: NA
d_gene: TRBD1
CDR3nt: TGCGCCAGCAGGGCTCAGGGGGCCAAGAACACTGAAGCTTTCTTT
CDR3aa: CASRAQGAKNTEAFF

j_gene: TRBJ1-5
v_gene: TRBV6-5
abundance: NA
d_gene: NA
CDR3nt: TGTGCCAGCAGAGGAGCCGGGGGCAATCAGCCCCAGCATTTT
CDR3aa: CASRGAGGNQPQHF

j_gene: TRBJ2-5
v_gene: TRBV7-9
abundance: NA
d_gene: TRBD2
CDR3nt: TGTGCCAGCAGCTTAGCACAGCGGGGGCCGCAAGAGACCCAGTACTTC
CDR3aa: CASSLAQRGPQETQYF

j_gene: TRBJ2-3
v_gene: TRBV5-6
abundance: NA
d_gene: NA
CDR3nt: TGTGCCAGCAGCTTGGAGTTGCGGGGTAGCACAGATACGCAGTATTTT
CDR3aa: CASSLELRGSTDTQYF

j_gene: TRBJ2-7
v_gene: TRBV13
abundance: NA
d_gene: TRBD1
CDR3nt: TGTGCCAGCAGCTCCGGACAGGGCTACGAGCAGTACTTC
CDR3aa: CASSSGQGYEQYF

j_gene: TRBJ1-1
v_gene: TRBV21-1
abundance: NA
d_gene: NA
CDR3nt: TGTGCCAGCAGGGGAGACGGGACAGGGGCGAACACTGAAGCTTTCTTT
CDR3aa: CASRGDGTGANTEAFF

j_gene: TRBJ1-2
v_gene: TRBV5-1
abundance: NA
d_gene: NA
CDR3nt: TGCGCCAGCAGCTTGGACGGGAACTATGGCTACACCTTC
CDR3aa: CASSLDGNYGYTF

j_gene: TRBJ1-1
v_gene: TRBV6-5
abundance: NA
d_gene: NA
CDR3nt: TGTGCCAGCACCAGAAACACTGAAGCTTTCTTT
CDR3aa: CASTRNTEAFF

j_gene: TRBJ2-3
v_gene: TRBV5-5
abundance: NA
d_gene: TRBD1
CDR3nt: TGTGCCAGCAGCCCTCGACAGGGTAATTCAGATACGCAGTATTTT
CDR3aa: CASSPRQGNSDTQYF

j_gene: TRBJ2-1
v_gene: TRBV27
abundance: few
d_gene: TRBD2
CDR3nt: TGTGCCAGCAGTGTCGCAAGCGGGAGTCTCTACAATGAGCAGTTCTTC
CDR3aa: CASSVASGSLYNEQFF

j_gene: TRBJ2-5
v_gene: TRBV19
abundance: NA
d_gene: NA
CDR3nt: TGTGCCACGTCCGGGACTTACCAAGAGACCCAGTACTTC
CDR3aa: CATSGTYQETQYF

j_gene: TRBJ1-5
v_gene: TRBV27
abundance: NA
d_gene: NA
CDR3nt: TGTGCCAGCAGAACGGGATGGCAGCCCCAGCATTTT
CDR3aa: CASRTGWQPQHF

j_gene: TRBJ1-1
v_gene: TRBV19
abundance: NA
d_gene: NA
CDR3nt: TGTGCCAGTAGTATGGGGGCAAGTACTGAAGCTTTCTTT
CDR3aa: CASSMGASTEAFF

j_gene: TRBJ1-2
v_gene: TRBV6-5
abundance: NA
d_gene: NA
CDR3nt: TGTGCCAGCAAGCCCCGAGGGCCGTGGGGCTACACCTTC
CDR3aa: CASKPRGPWGYTF

j_gene: TRBJ2-7
v_gene: TRBV27
abundance: NA
d_gene: TRBD1
CDR3nt: TGTGCCAGCAGTCTCCCGGACAGGGCGGGGCAGCAGTACTTC
CDR3aa: CASSLPDRAGQQYF

j_gene: TRBJ2-1
v_gene: TRBV27
abundance: NA
d_gene: NA
CDR3nt: TGTGCCAGCAGTCGACTGACAGGAACAGGGCCCTCCGGGCAGTTCTTC
CDR3aa: CASSRLTGTGPSGQFF